A single T cell receptor (beta chain) is shown here with its context. Per the germline V gene, CDR1 is GTSNPN and CDR2 is SVGIG (reference sequence). V was pared by 3 bases and J by 5 bases, with 4 bases of the junction left unmatched. The CDR3 loop spans 13 amino acids. Authors' analysis steps: Estimation of nucleated cell counts was performed using reference gene primer amplification. Sequencing used immunoSEQ multiplex PCR; TCRdb keeps in-frame clones, though not all of them. That table furnishes V, J and clone size, whereas the DNA furnished D and trimming. The data show some 200,000 clones, roughly 81% seen once. The data originate from a study of blood T cell repertoires in COVID-19. About the study: Samples taken during acute and convalescent COVID-19 were collected in the United States, Italy and Spain.

The receptor's source is a woman aged 45-65 years with active or convalescent COVID-19. Input material: peripheral blood. The V call is TRBV30, the J call TRBJ1-2; 9 bases match TRBD1. The CDR3 is CAWSGDREYGYTF. The CDR3 DNA reads as TGTGCCTGGAGCGGGGACAGGGAATATGGCTACACCTTC.